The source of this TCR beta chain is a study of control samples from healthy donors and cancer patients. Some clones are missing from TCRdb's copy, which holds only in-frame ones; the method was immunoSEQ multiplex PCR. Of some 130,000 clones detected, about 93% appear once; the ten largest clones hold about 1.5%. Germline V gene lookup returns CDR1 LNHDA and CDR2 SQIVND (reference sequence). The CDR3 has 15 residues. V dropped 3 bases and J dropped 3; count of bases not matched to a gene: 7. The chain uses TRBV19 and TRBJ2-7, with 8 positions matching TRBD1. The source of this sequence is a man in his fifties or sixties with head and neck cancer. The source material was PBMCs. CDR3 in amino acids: CASSMADRGFYEQYF. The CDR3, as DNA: TGTGCCAGTAGTATGGCCGACAGGGGATTCTACGAGCAGTACTTC.